This TCR beta chain originates from a study of regulatory T cells. Overall study findings and caveats: Hydrophobic residues at CDR3 positions 6 and 7 were enriched in conventional CD4+ T cells of CD3G-deficient patients.

V lost 5 bases, J lost 2 bases, and 9 bases lay in between. The CDR3 has 13 amino acids. Germline V gene sequence: CDR1 LNHDA, CDR2 SQIVND (reference sequence). Primers: 52 TRBV forward and 13 TRBJ reverse. Only in-frame clones appear in the TCRdb table, and some are missing; sequencing was by immunoSEQ multiplex PCR. The profile shows about 28,000 clones, roughly 90% of them singletons. Regarding this clone: Its specificity is unknown.

The clonotype was recovered from a young adult with CD3G deficiency. V is TRBV19 and J is TRBJ1-1; D uncertain. Sample: conventional CD4+ T cells sorted from blood. CDR3 sequence: CASSARHNTEAFF. The CDR3 bases are TGTGCCAGTAGTGCCCGACACAACACTGAAGCTTTCTTT.